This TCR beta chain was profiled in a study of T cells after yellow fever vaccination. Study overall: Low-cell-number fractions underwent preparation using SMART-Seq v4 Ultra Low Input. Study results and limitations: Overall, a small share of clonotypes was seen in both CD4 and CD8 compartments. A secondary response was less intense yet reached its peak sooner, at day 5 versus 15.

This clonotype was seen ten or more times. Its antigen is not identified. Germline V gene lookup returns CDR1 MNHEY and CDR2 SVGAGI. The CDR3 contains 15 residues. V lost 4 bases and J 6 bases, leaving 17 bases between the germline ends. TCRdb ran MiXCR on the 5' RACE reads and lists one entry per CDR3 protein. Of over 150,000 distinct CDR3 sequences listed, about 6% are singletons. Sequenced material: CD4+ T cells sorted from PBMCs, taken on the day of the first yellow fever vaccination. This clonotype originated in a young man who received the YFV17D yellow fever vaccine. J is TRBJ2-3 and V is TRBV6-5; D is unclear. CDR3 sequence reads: CASSSPSVPEDTQYF. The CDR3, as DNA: TGTGCCAGCAGTTCCCCCTCCGTTCCTGAGGATACGCAGTATTTT.